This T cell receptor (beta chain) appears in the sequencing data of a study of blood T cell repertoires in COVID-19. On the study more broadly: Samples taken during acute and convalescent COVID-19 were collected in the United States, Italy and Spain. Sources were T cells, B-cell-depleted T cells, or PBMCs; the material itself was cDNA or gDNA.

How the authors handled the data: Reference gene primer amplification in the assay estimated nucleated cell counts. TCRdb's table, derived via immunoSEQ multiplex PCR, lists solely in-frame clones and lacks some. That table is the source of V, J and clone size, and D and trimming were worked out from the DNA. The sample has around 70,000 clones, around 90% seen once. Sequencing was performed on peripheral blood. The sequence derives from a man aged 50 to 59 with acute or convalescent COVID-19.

CDR3 region: CASSQELAGYEQYF. The DNA for the CDR3 is TGCGCCAGCAGCCAAGAGTTGGCGGGTTACGAGCAGTACTTC. The chain combines TRBV4-1 with TRBJ2-7; a possible D gene is TRBD2 (5 bases). Germline CDR1 is MGHRA and CDR2 is YSYEKL. The CDR3 length is 14 residues. The V and J ends lost 0 bases and 4 bases respectively, with 10 bases between them.